This passage covers 13 T cell receptor beta chains from one sample sequenced in a study of T cells expressing NK-cell markers. TCRdb reprocessed the 5' RACE reads and keeps a single row for each CDR3 protein, giving no DNA. The repertoire shows about 260,000 distinct CDR3 sequences; the top ten hold around 3.9%. The sequenced material came from blood T cells: a sorted CD56 or NKG2C T cell subset, CD4+ or CD8+ T cells, or bulk PBMC T cells (not recorded which). These receptors were taken from a woman between 18 and 75 years old in good health.

The V and J genes are TRBV5-1 and TRBJ1-1. Germline CDR1 is SGHRS and CDR2 is YFSETQ. The CDR3 contains 15 residues. Here the CDR3 reads CASSPDEFRLTEAFF.

The chain recombines TRBV7-2 with TRBJ1-1; no DNA is available, so the TRBD1 call from TCRdb remains unchecked. Germline CDR1 SGHTA, CDR2 FQGNSA. CDR3 length: 13 amino acids. This chain's CDR3 is CASSLSGVTEAFF. Using reference TRBV7-2 and TRBJ1-1 for the parts outside the CDR3, the full variable domain is GAGVSQSPSNKVTEKGKDVELRCDPISGHTALYWYRQSLGQGLEFLIYFQGNSAPDKSGLPSDRFSAERTGGSVSTLTIQRTQQEDSAVYLCASSLSGVTEAFFGQGTRLTVV.

The chain employs TRBV5-1 and TRBJ1-4. Germline V gene data show CDR1 as SGHRS and CDR2 as YFSETQ. The CDR3 consists of 16 residues. The CDR3 here is CASSPNDPRSNEKLFF.

This chain joins TRBV20-1 and TRBJ2-7. Germline assignment: CDR1 DFQATT and CDR2 SNEGSKA (reference sequence). There are 11 residues in the CDR3. The CDR3 loop is CSATRTYEQYF.

The chain couples TRBV7-9 to TRBJ2-1; no DNA is available, so the TRBD2 call from TCRdb remains unchecked. This CDR3 spans 15 amino acids. CDR1 is SEHNR, CDR2 FQNEAQ, per germline (reference sequence). The CDR3 here is CASSFRLDSHNEQFF.

The chain employs TRBV5-6 and TRBJ2-2; TCRdb's D gene call, TRBD2, goes unchecked for lack of DNA. The germline gives CDR1 SGHDT, CDR2 YYEEEE. This CDR3 comprises 16 residues. The CDR3 here is CASSLGGREDTGELFF.

The rearrangement links TRBV7-2 to TRBJ1-1; TCRdb reports TRBD1, a call that lacks DNA to check it against. Germline V gene sequence: CDR1 SGHTA, CDR2 FQGNSA. The length of the CDR3 is 15 residues. The CDR3 sequence: CASKLRGGADTEAFF.

The chain is built from TRBV3-1 and TRBJ2-1. The CDR3 extends over 12 amino acids. The germline V gene encodes CDR1 LGHDT and CDR2 YNNKEL (reference sequence). CDR3 residues: CASSQDRHEQFF.

The chain couples TRBV4-3 to TRBJ1-5. Germline lookup yields CDR1 LGHNA and CDR2 YSLEER. The CDR3 is made up of 13 amino acids. This CDR3 is CASSQDRDQPQHF.

The chain joins TRBV6-2 or TRBV6-3 to TRBJ2-1; TCRdb's D gene call, TRBD1, goes unchecked for lack of DNA. This CDR3 has 16 residues. The V gene's germline CDR1 is MNHEY and CDR2 SVGEGT. This CDR3 is CASSFTGGGSYNEQFF.

This chain links TRBV12-3 or TRBV12-4 with TRBJ1-1; absent DNA, TCRdb's TRBD1 call cannot be checked. The CDR3 covers 16 residues. The chain's CDR3 is CASSSHRGPVNTEAFF.

The V call is TRBV7-2, the J call TRBJ2-2. Per the germline V gene, CDR1 is SGHTA and CDR2 is FQGNSA. This CDR3 is built from 15 residues. The chain's CDR3 is CASSFFVAGTGELFF.

J is TRBJ2-3 and V is TRBV20-1; with no DNA, the TCRdb D assignment of TRBD2 cannot be verified. This CDR3 region has 14 residues. CDR1 is DFQATT and CDR2 is SNEGSKA in the germline V gene (reference sequence). The CDR3 sequence: CSASLAGSPDTQYF.